This is a list of T cell receptor beta chains from one sample in a study of cytomegalovirus exposure and HLA in healthy donors. Profiling relied on immunoSEQ multiplex PCR, and the TCRdb table lists in-frame clones only, not all of them. The sample records about 130,000 clones, 70% to 80% being singletons. Input material: PBMCs. The receptors derive from a man aged 25 to 40 in good health and CMV-seronegative. The CDR3 runs from the conserved cysteine through the conserved F or W. Fields, in order: V gene, D gene, clone size, J gene, CDR3 DNA, CDR3 protein. The D gene is left open where the match is weak. Some rows mark clone size as missing; the rest say once, few, many or name a class of expanded clone.

>TRBV7-6|TRBD1|NA|TRBJ2-7
TGTGCCAGCAGCTTAGAGGGACAGGGTCCCTACGAGCAGTACTTC
CASSLEGQGPYEQYF
>TRBV5-4|NA|NA|TRBJ2-7
TGTGCCAGCAGTTCGGGACATAACTACGAGCAGTACTTC
CASSSGHNYEQYF
>TRBV7-2|NA|NA|TRBJ1-2
TGTGCCAGTTTTCGCGGTGGCTATGGCTACACCTTC
CASFRGGYGYTF
>TRBV5-1|NA|NA|TRBJ1-5
TGCGCCAGCAGCTTGCAGGGGCGAAGGGGCCAGCCCCAGCATTTT
CASSLQGRRGQPQHF
>TRBV30|TRBD2|NA|TRBJ2-4
TGTGCCTGGAGTATTAGCGGGACCGTCGGGAGCATTCAGTACTTC
CAWSISGTVGSIQYF
>TRBV5-1|TRBD2|NA|TRBJ2-6
TGCGCCAGCAGCCGTAGACTAGCGGGAGTCAACCCCCCTGGGGCCAACGTCCTGACTTTC
CASSRRLAGVNPPGANVLTF
>TRBV9|NA|NA|TRBJ2-2
TGTGCCTCGAGGGGGTCAGTCGACACCGGGGAGCTGTTTTTT
CASRGSVDTGELFF
>TRBV11-2|NA|NA|TRBJ2-3
TGTGCCAGCAGCTTAGATGGCCCCTTGGATACGCAGTATTTT
CASSLDGPLDTQYF
>TRBV11-2|TRBD2|NA|TRBJ2-5
TGTGCCAGCAGCTTATGGACTAGCGGGGGCCAAGAGACCCAGTACTTC
CASSLWTSGGQETQYF
>TRBV6-5|NA|once|TRBJ2-1
TGTGCCAGCACCCGCGGGAATGGCGGTAATGAGCAGTTCTTC
CASTRGNGGNEQFF
>TRBV6-5|NA|NA|TRBJ1-5
TGTGCCAGCAGTAGGGACCCGGGAGGAAATCAGCCCCAGCATTTT
CASSRDPGGNQPQHF
>TRBV28|NA|NA|TRBJ1-2
TGTGCCAGCAGTTTATACCAGGGTAACTATGGCTACACCTTC
CASSLYQGNYGYTF
>TRBV20-1|NA|NA|TRBJ2-7
TGCAGTGCTACCCCCAGCTACGAGCAGTACTTC
CSATPSYEQYF
>TRBV6-6|NA|few|TRBJ2-5
TGTGCCAGCAGTTTACAGGGAGGGCCCCCTTGGGAGACCCAGTACTTC
CASSLQGGPPWETQYF
>TRBV19|NA|NA|TRBJ2-7
TGTGCCAGTAGTATAGGCGGGACAGCTTCCTACGAGCAGTACTTC
CASSIGGTASYEQYF
>TRBV7-9|TRBD1|NA|TRBJ1-2
TGTGCCAGCAGCTTAGGGACAGGGGGCGATTGGGGCTACACCTTC
CASSLGTGGDWGYTF
>TRBV7-2|NA|NA|TRBJ2-7
TGTGCCAGCAGCTTTGGCGGGATCTCCTACGAGCAGTACTTC
CASSFGGISYEQYF
>TRBV28|TRBD1|NA|TRBJ2-7
TGTGCCAGCAGGCCCGGGACAGCCACCTACGAGCAGTACTTC
CASRPGTATYEQYF
>TRBV5-1|NA|NA|TRBJ2-5
TGCGCCAGCCACACTACGACCGGGAAGGAAGAGACCCAGTACTTC
CASHTTTGKEETQYF
>TRBV27|TRBD2|NA|TRBJ2-2
TGTGCCAGCAGTCCGGGACTAGCGGGAGGGGGCGGGGAGCTGTTTTTT
CASSPGLAGGGGELFF
>TRBV28|TRBD1|once|TRBJ1-2
TGTGCCAGCAGTTTGGGTACAGGGGGCGCGTTTGGCTACACCTTC
CASSLGTGGAFGYTF
>TRBV6-5|TRBD2|NA|TRBJ2-5
TGTGCCAGCAGTTACTTGACTAGCGGCCCCCCTCAGACCCAGTACTTC
CASSYLTSGPPQTQYF
>TRBV28|TRBD1|NA|TRBJ1-2
TGTGCCAGCAGCCTTGACAGGGTAAATGGCTACACCTTC
CASSLDRVNGYTF
>TRBV5-1|TRBD2|NA|TRBJ2-1
TGCGCCAGCAGCCTCAGCGGGGCCCCTAACTCCTACAATGAGCAGTTCTTC
CASSLSGAPNSYNEQFF
>TRBV5-1|NA|NA|TRBJ1-3
TGCGCCAGCAGCTATGGATCCGCGGAGGGAAACACCATATATTTT
CASSYGSAEGNTIYF
>TRBV5-6|NA|NA|TRBJ2-1
TGTGCCAGCAGCTTGGATCGGGGGGCTGGGTACAATGAGCAGTTCTTC
CASSLDRGAGYNEQFF
>TRBV19|NA|NA|TRBJ1-4
TGTGCCAGTAGTCCTCGGACAGCCAGTAATGAAAAACTGTTTTTT
CASSPRTASNEKLFF
>TRBV18|TRBD2|NA|TRBJ2-7
TGTGCCAGCTCACCTGGGGGGGTCGAGCAGTACTTC
CASSPGGVEQYF
>TRBV6-1|NA|once|TRBJ2-5
TGTGCCAGCACCCGGGAACAAAGAGGAGAGACCCAGTACTTC
CASTREQRGETQYF
>TRBV7-7|TRBD2|NA|TRBJ2-2
TGTGCCAGCAGCTCACACGGGACTAGCGGGAGGACCGGGGAGCTGTTTTTT
CASSSHGTSGRTGELFF
>TRBV6-1|NA|NA|TRBJ2-7
TGTGCCAGCAGTGAAGCGAGCGGGCTGGGCGAGCAGTACTTC
CASSEASGLGEQYF
>TRBV9|NA|NA|TRBJ2-7
TGTGCCAGCAGCGCCCGGGACACCGTCTACGAGCAGTACTTC
CASSARDTVYEQYF
>TRBV5-6|NA|NA|TRBJ2-7
TGTGCCAGCAGCTCCGTTCCGTCGACGAGAGGCGAGCAGTACTTC
CASSSVPSTRGEQYF
>TRBV10-1|NA|NA|TRBJ2-3
TGCGCCAGCAATGGAGGGGACCCCACAGATACGCAGTATTTT
CASNGGDPTDTQYF
>TRBV5-1|TRBD1|few|TRBJ2-2
TGCGCCAGCGGGCTTGGGACAGGGGCCGGGGAGCTGTTTTTT
CASGLGTGAGELFF
>TRBV9|TRBD1|NA|TRBJ2-5
TGTGCCAGCAGCCTCGACAGGGGGGGGACCCAGTACTTC
CASSLDRGGTQYF
>TRBV4-1|TRBD2|few|TRBJ2-1
TGCGCCAGCAGCCAAGTTAGCGGGAGGGGATACAATGAGCAGTTCTTC
CASSQVSGRGYNEQFF
>TRBV7-8|NA|NA|TRBJ2-7
TGTGCCAGCAGCTTATTAGGGGCTGCCAGCTCCTACGAGCAGTACTTC
CASSLLGAASSYEQYF
>TRBV4-3|NA|NA|TRBJ2-1
TGCGCCAGCAGCCTCCACACAGATTACAATGAGCAGTTCTTC
CASSLHTDYNEQFF
>TRBV15|TRBD1|NA|TRBJ2-5
TGTGCCACCTACTCACCGGGACAGAGCCAAGAGACCCAGTACTTC
CATYSPGQSQETQYF
>TRBV28|NA|NA|TRBJ1-2
TGTGCCAGCAGTCGAACCATACAGGGCTATGGCTACACCTTC
CASSRTIQGYGYTF
>TRBV5-4|NA|NA|TRBJ1-4
TGTGCCAGCAGCTCAACAGGGCCTAATGAAAAACTGTTTTTT
CASSSTGPNEKLFF
>TRBV28|TRBD1|NA|TRBJ1-5
TGTGCCACCTCGACAGGGGAGCAGCCCCAGCATTTT
CATSTGEQPQHF
>TRBV29-1|NA|NA|TRBJ1-5
TGCAGCGCTCTGTCGGGGGGGGATCAGCCCCAGCATTTT
CSALSGGDQPQHF
>TRBV5-4|NA|NA|TRBJ1-4
TGTGCCAGCAGCTTGGGGGGGGGAAGTGCAACTAATGAAAAACTGTTTTTT
CASSLGGGSATNEKLFF
>TRBV5-6|TRBD1|once|TRBJ2-5
TGTGCCAGCAGCTTACCGGGGACAGGTCGGGAGACCCAGTACTTC
CASSLPGTGRETQYF
>TRBV25-1|TRBD1|NA|TRBJ2-7
TGTGCCAGCAGTAAGAGACAGGGCGTCTCCTACGAGCAGTACTTC
CASSKRQGVSYEQYF
>TRBV6-6|NA|NA|TRBJ2-3
TGTGCCAGCAGTTGTGAGCGGGACACAATCACAGATACGCAGTATTTT
CASSCERDTITDTQYF
>TRBV19|NA|NA|TRBJ1-2
TGTGCCAGTACCGTGGTTGGGCAGGCCACTAACTATGGCTACACCTTC
CASTVVGQATNYGYTF
>TRBV5-4|NA|NA|TRBJ2-7
TGTGCCAGCAGCTTCCCAGGGGACTACGAGCAGTACTTC
CASSFPGDYEQYF
>TRBV6-1|TRBD1|NA|TRBJ2-7
TGTGCCAGCAGTGTGATAGGACAGGGGTCCTACGAGCAGTACTTC
CASSVIGQGSYEQYF
>TRBV7-9|NA|NA|TRBJ2-1
TGTGCCAGCAGCTTAGGTACTAGCACATGGTACAATGAGCAGTTCTTC
CASSLGTSTWYNEQFF
>TRBV7-2|TRBD2|NA|TRBJ2-5
TGTGCCAGCAGCCGGCGGGAGGGTAGGGCAGAGACCCAGTACTTC
CASSRREGRAETQYF
>TRBV19|NA|NA|TRBJ2-1
TGTGCCACCAAGTTCACCTTCCCTAGCTCCTACAATGAGCAGTTCTTC
CATKFTFPSSYNEQFF
>TRBV27|NA|NA|TRBJ2-3
TGTGCCAGCAGGGGAATAGCGAGCACAGATACGCAGTATTTT
CASRGIASTDTQYF